The 21 T cell receptor beta chains presented below share a single source sample, sequenced in a study of OX40 agonist ivuxolimab in advanced cancers. Sequencing used immunoSEQ multiplex PCR; TCRdb keeps in-frame clones, though not all of them. The sample contains 90,000 to 95,000 clones, 70% to 90% of which appear only once. The sequencing used CD4+ or CD8+ T cells sorted from blood, collected in a trial of the OX40 agonist ivuxolimab. The receptors shown here come from an adult with an advanced solid tumor such as melanoma, head and neck, liver or kidney cancer.

The rearrangement links TRBV10-3 to TRBJ1-5; D possibly corresponds to TRBD1 (6 bases). The ends were cut back, 2 bases at V and 2 bases at J, with 7 bases in the middle. CDR1 ENHRY and CDR2 SYGVKD come from the germline V gene. The CDR3 spans 14 residues. The CDR3 bases are TGTGCCATCAGTGAGGGACAGCGCAATCAGCCCCAGCATTTT. Translation: CAISEGQRNQPQHF.

The J gene is TRBJ2-6, the V gene TRBV7-8; tentative D call: TRBD2 (5 bases). Trimming pared 1 base from V and 0 bases from J, leaving 10 bases between. Germline V gene data show CDR1 as SGHVS and CDR2 as FQNEAQ. The CDR3 runs 17 residues. The CDR3 spells CASSLGLGVSGANVLTF. CDR3 in DNA: TGTGCCAGCAGCTTAGGTCTGGGAGTCTCTGGGGCCAACGTCCTGACTTTC. Variable domain in full (rest from reference TRBV7-8 and TRBJ2-6): GAGVSQSPRYKVAKRGQDVALRCDPISGHVSLFWYQQALGQGPEFLTYFQNEAQLDKSGLPSDRFFAERPEGSVSTLKIQRTQQEDSAVYLCASSLGLGVSGANVLTFGAGSRLTVL.

This clone was seen a single time. This chain links TRBV23-1 with TRBJ2-5, with D perhaps TRBD2 (5 bases). TRBV23-1 is designated an ORF whose function remains uncertain. The ends were cut back, 6 bases at V and 9 bases at J, with 11 bases in the middle. This CDR3 is built from 11 residues. This CDR3 reads CASSQKEAQYF. In DNA form, the CDR3 reads TGCGCCAGCAGCCAAAAGGAGGCCCAGTACTTC.

V is TRBV7-8 and J is TRBJ2-3, with TRBD2 matching 8 bases. The CDR3 sequence is 15 residues long. J lost 2 bases, V lost 5 bases, and 6 bases had no gene match. The germline V gene encodes CDR1 SGHVS and CDR2 FQNEAQ. The chain's CDR3 is CASSQGTRNTDTQYF. The CDR3 DNA reads TGTGCCAGCAGCCAAGGGACTAGAAACACAGATACGCAGTATTTT.

This chain joins TRBV30 and TRBJ2-3; D possibly matches TRBD1 or TRBD2 (6 bases each). CDR3 length: 13 amino acids. Germline V gene lookup returns CDR1 GTSNPN and CDR2 SVGIG (reference sequence). V was cut by 7 bases and J by 2 bases, with 13 bases left in between. The CDR3 coding sequence is TGTGCCTTATACAGGGACTTCACAGATACGCAGTATTTT. This gives the protein CALYRDFTDTQYF.

The genes are TRBV5-4 and TRBJ2-1, with a weak D call TRBD1 (6 bases). The V gene lost 5 bases and the J gene lost 6 bases, with 15 bases spanning the gap. Germline V CDR1 and CDR2: SGHNT, YYREEE (reference sequence). This CDR3 contains 14 residues. The CDR3 sequence is CASREARGGNEQFF. CDR3 coding DNA: TGTGCCAGCAGGGAGGCCAGGGGCGGCAATGAGCAGTTCTTC.

This sequence joins TRBV11-2 and TRBJ1-2; D call uncertain. Germline V CDR1 and CDR2: SGHAT, FQNNGV. V was cut by 4 bases and J by 4 bases, with 19 bases left in between. The CDR3 length is 16 residues. As DNA, the CDR3 is TGTGCCAGCAGCTCCCATTCAAGCAGAAAGACCTATGGCTACACCTTC. This encodes CASSSHSSRKTYGYTF.

The chain has TRBV15 and TRBJ1-1; 10 bases agree with TRBD1. V was clipped by 4 bases and J by 4 bases; unmatched bases: 9. From germline, CDR1 is LNHNV and CDR2 YYDKDF (reference sequence). This CDR3 spans 16 amino acids. For the CDR3, the DNA is TGTGCCACCAGCACACAGGGACAGGGGAGATTCACTGAAGCTTTCTTT. Its translation: CATSTQGQGRFTEAFF.

J is TRBJ2-5 and V is TRBV19; 9 nucleotides agree with TRBD2. Germline trimming cut 5 bases from V and 4 bases from J; bases unmatched to any gene: 11. Germline assignment: CDR1 LNHDA and CDR2 SQIVND (reference sequence). The CDR3 consists of 16 residues. The CDR3 DNA sequence: TGTGCCAGTAGTGGATACGGGCTAGCGGGGCCAGAGACCCAGTACTTC. Protein sequence: CASSGYGLAGPETQYF.

The chain links TRBV10-3 to TRBJ2-5; 9 bases agree with TRBD2. This CDR3 is 19 amino acids long. Trimming took 7 bases from V and 1 from J; bases not matched to a gene: 19. CDR1 ENHRY and CDR2 SYGVKD come from the germline V gene. Here the CDR3 reads CAITNRLAGPGDSQETQYF. The CDR3 DNA reads as TGTGCCATCACAAATAGGCTAGCGGGACCTGGGGATTCCCAAGAGACCCAGTACTTC.

The V and J genes are TRBV5-6 and TRBJ1-1, with D uncertain. V was trimmed by 4 bases and J by 1 base, leaving 5 bases between them. CDR3 length equals 12 residues. The germline gives CDR1 SGHDT, CDR2 YYEEEE. CDR3 in DNA: TGTGCCAGCAGCCGCCCGAACACTGAAGCTTTCTTT. Translating it yields CASSRPNTEAFF. The whole variable domain, filled in from reference TRBV5-6 and TRBJ1-1, reads DAGVTQSPTHLIKTRGQQVTLRCSPKSGHDTVSWYQQALGQGPQFIFQYYEEEERQRGNFPDRFSGHQFPNYSSELNVNALLLGDSALYLCASSRPNTEAFFGQGTRLTVV.

The genes are TRBV7-9 and TRBJ2-1, with D maybe TRBD2 (5 bases). The CDR3 has 14 amino acids. Deletions cut 6 bases from V and 1 base from J, with 10 bases between. Germline V lookup: CDR1 SEHNR, CDR2 FQNEAQ (reference sequence). The CDR3 is CASRNSESYNEQFF. CDR3 sequence (DNA): TGTGCCAGCAGAAATAGCGAGTCCTACAATGAGCAGTTCTTC.

Notes on this clone: Germline and junction disagree at one end, which may indicate a read error. This chain connects TRBV30 to TRBJ1-4, with 10 bases fitting TRBD1. CDR1 and CDR2 (germline): GTSNPN, SVGIG (reference sequence). CDR3 length: 18 residues. The CDR3 nucleotides read TGTGCATGGAGTCCACGAGGGACAGGGGTGGGGACTAATGAAAAACTGTTTTTT. Encoded protein: CAWSPRGTGVGTNEKLFF.

A word on this clone: Other DNA sequences in the sample encode the same CDR3. V is TRBV9 and J is TRBJ1-1; D unresolved. V lost 0 bases to trimming and J lost 4 bases, with 7 bases between them. The CDR3 extends over 13 amino acids. CDR1 SGDLS and CDR2 YYNGEE come from the germline V gene. The CDR3 DNA sequence: TGTGCCAGCAGCGTAGTGGGGAGCACTGAAGCTTTCTTT. As protein: CASSVVGSTEAFF.

This chain links TRBV19 with TRBJ1-2; TRBD1 agrees at 8 bases. Germline CDR1 reads LNHDA; CDR2 reads SQIVND (reference sequence). Germline trimming cut 3 bases from V and 3 bases from J; bases unmatched to any gene: 3. The CDR3 totals 14 residues. The CDR3 region has the DNA TGTGCCAGTAGTATCGACAGGGGCGACTATGGCTACACCTTC. This codes for CASSIDRGDYGYTF.

V gene TRBV7-6 combines with J gene TRBJ2-5; D tentatively fits TRBD1 or TRBD2 (7 bases each). The CDR3 is made up of 14 amino acids. With 5 bases removed from V and 4 bases from J, the gap between germline ends came to 14 bases. Germline V gene data show CDR1 as SGHVS and CDR2 as FNYEAQ. DNA of the CDR3: TGTGCCAGCAGCGCTACCAGGGGGGGAGAGACCCAGTACTTC. Translation: CASSATRGGETQYF.

The J gene is TRBJ2-5, the V gene TRBV7-9; a possible D gene is TRBD1 (6 bases). Germline V gives CDR1 SEHNR, CDR2 FQNEAQ (reference sequence). There are 15 residues in the CDR3. The V gene lost 5 bases and the J gene lost 3 bases, with 16 bases spanning the gap. The CDR3 DNA sequence: TGTGCCAGCAGCCCAGGGGAAGCGGTGAAAGAGACCCAGTACTTC. Translation: CASSPGEAVKETQYF. The whole variable domain, filled in from reference TRBV7-9 and TRBJ2-5, reads DTGVSQNPRHKITKRGQNVTFRCDPISEHNRLYWYRQTLGQGPEFLTYFQNEAQLEKSRLLSDRFSAERPKGSFSTLEIQRTEQGDSAMYLCASSPGEAVKETQYFGPGTRLLVL.

Only one count was recorded for this clone. The chain employs TRBV5-4 and TRBJ2-3, with 8 bases fitting TRBD1. Germline V gene lookup returns CDR1 SGHNT and CDR2 YYREEE (reference sequence). The CDR3 spans 16 residues. With 1 base clipped from V and 4 bases from J, the junction kept 8 bases outside the gene matches. The CDR3 protein is CASSLFRGQGSDTQYF. DNA of the CDR3: TGTGCCAGCAGCTTGTTCAGGGGGCAAGGGTCAGATACGCAGTATTTT.

The CDR3 spells CASSLKSDRGELFF. CDR3 DNA: TGTGCCAGCAGCTTAAAGTCTGACCGAGGGGAGCTGTTTTTT. The rearrangement joins TRBV7-8 to TRBJ2-2; D remains ambiguous. CDR1 is SGHVS and CDR2 is FQNEAQ in the germline V gene. V was cut by 2 bases and J by 8 bases, with 12 bases left in between. This CDR3 spans 14 amino acids.

The J gene is TRBJ1-6, the V gene TRBV6-6, with TRBD1 matching 7 bases. Germline loops: CDR1 MNHNY, CDR2 SVGAGI (reference sequence). Germline trimming cut 4 bases from V and 3 bases from J; bases unmatched to any gene: 6. The CDR3 is 16 residues long. The CDR3 bases are TGTGCCAGCAGTTCTTTAGACAGGGACTATAATTCACCCCTCCACTTT. Its protein is CASSSLDRDYNSPLHF.

Here the CDR3 DNA reads TGCAGCGTTCCCTCGACAGGGAACACTGAAGCTTTCTTT. It is translated as CSVPSTGNTEAFF. This chain links TRBV29-1 with TRBJ1-1; possible D gene TRBD1, 6 bases. V lost 5 bases to trimming and J lost 1 base, with 11 bases between them. CDR3 length: 13 residues. CDR1 is SQVTM, CDR2 ANQGSEA, per germline.